This T cell receptor (beta chain) is drawn from a study of T cell clones after liver transplantation. On the study more broadly: Post-transplant blood was tracked for graft-donor-reactive T cell clones identified in a pre-transplant mixed lymphocyte reaction. As an antigen-independent comparator, third-party-reactive TCRbeta sequences came from pre-transplant mixed lymphocyte reactions. Samples came pre-transplant, pre-randomization before withdrawal, and post-randomization after withdrawal ended. Study results and caveats: Compared with third party-reactive sequences, donor-reactive ones declined more, independent of withdrawal success.

In its sample, this clone was seen many times. What it binds is unknown. The method was immunoSEQ multiplex PCR; TCRdb's version includes in-frame clones alone and lacks a portion of them. The sample holds about 50,000 clones; over 65% are singletons and the top ten take just under 10%. This sequence was found in a human patient who received a liver transplant. Some T cells may be provided by the graft donor. Sequences were derived from CD4+ T cells from blood, sampled 52 to 60 months after liver transplant.

CDR3 loop: CASTKSGRIGQGQETQYF. Written as DNA, the CDR3 is TGTGCCAGCACCAAGTCGGGTAGGATTGGACAGGGCCAAGAGACCCAGTACTTC. V and J are TRBV4-2 and TRBJ2-5, with 8 nucleotides matching TRBD1. The V and J ends lost 7 bases and 1 base, in that order; junction bases with no gene match: 17. This CDR3 contains 18 residues. The germline CDR1 and CDR2 sequences are LGHNA and YNFKEQ.